These 8 T cell receptor beta chains came from one sample sequenced in a study of T-cell reconstitution after alpha-beta-depleted transplantation in children. As it was prepared, the TCRbeta library received unique molecular identifiers. TCRdb re-called the PCR reads through MiXCR, storing one row per CDR3 protein. Of tens of thousands of distinct CDR3 sequences in the sample, around 9% were seen once. The specimen comprised PBMCs, mostly from graft donor cells, sampled 60 days after TCRalphabeta/CD19-depleted stem cell transplant. These receptors all stem from a male patient between 2 and 10 years old who had a stem cell transplant for chronic granulomatous disease, so the T cells may come from the graft donor.

This clonotype was detected ten times or more. The CDR3 here is CSAEDAYYNEQFF. CDR3 DNA: TGCAGTGCGGAGGACGCCTACTACAATGAGCAGTTCTTC. The rearrangement joins TRBV20-1 to TRBJ2-1, with D possibly TRBD2 on 5 matching bases. Trimming took off 6 bases at V and 3 bases at J, with 12 bases between the two ends. The CDR3 is 13 amino acids. Germline CDR1 DFQATT, CDR2 SNEGSKA (reference sequence).

This clonotype has at least ten counts. The rearrangement links TRBV11-2 to TRBJ2-3, with D unresolved. The CDR3 covers 13 residues. Germline-derived CDR1 and CDR2 are SGHAT and FQNNGV. The DNA of the CDR3 is TGTGCGTGTGCGGCGATACTCACAGATACGCAGTATTTT. Its translation: CACAAILTDTQYF.

This clonotype was found many times. The rearrangement joins TRBV3-1 to TRBJ1-1; no firm D call. CDR3 length equals 13 residues. V was shortened by 3 bases and J by 4 bases, with 9 bases between the two germline ends. The germline V gene has CDR1 LGHDT and CDR2 YNNKEL (reference sequence). The CDR3: CASSQAGGTEAFF. CDR3 in DNA: TGTGCCAGCAGCCAGGCGGGAGGCACTGAAGCTTTCTTT. The complete variable domain, with remaining parts taken from reference TRBV3-1 and TRBJ1-1, reads DTAVSQTPKYLVTQMGNDKSIKCEQNLGHDTMYWYKQDSKKFLKIMFSYNNKELIINETVPNRFSPKSPDKAHLNLHINSLELGDSAVYFCASSQAGGTEAFFGQGTRLTVV.

This clonotype was observed at least ten times. The gene calls are TRBV20-1 and TRBJ2-1, with TRBD2 matching 11 bases. Germline V gives CDR1 DFQATT, CDR2 SNEGSKA (reference sequence). The length of the CDR3 is 14 residues. The ends lost 6 bases at V and 6 bases at J; junction bases unmatched: 7. CDR3 DNA sequence: TGCAGTGCAAATAGCGGGAGGGAACCCAATGAGCAGTTCTTC. Amino acids: CSANSGREPNEQFF.

This clonotype was detected ten times or more. The chain's CDR3 is CASSFAYEQYF. CDR3 sequence (DNA): TGTGCCAGCAGTTTTGCCTACGAGCAGTACTTC. The chain carries TRBV12-3 or TRBV12-4 and TRBJ2-7; D remains unclear. This CDR3 spans 11 amino acids. The germline V and J ends were trimmed by 3 bases and 2 bases, with 2 bases remaining between them.

This clonotype was recorded at least ten times. V is TRBV20-1 and J is TRBJ2-1; TRBD2 matches 7 bases. CDR3 length equals 13 residues. Germline loops: CDR1 DFQATT, CDR2 SNEGSKA (reference sequence). J gave up 12 bases and V 0 bases, and 8 bases lay outside the gene matches. The CDR3: CSARDLAGRGQFF. For the CDR3, the DNA is TGCAGTGCTAGAGATCTCGCAGGGAGGGGGCAGTTCTTC.

This clonotype has ten or more counts. The gene calls are TRBV6-5 and TRBJ2-2; 11 positions match TRBD1. After removal of 8 bases from V and 7 bases from J, the junction contained 18 bases not matched to a gene. This CDR3 comprises 18 residues. The germline CDR1 and CDR2 sequences are MNHEY and SVGAGI. For the CDR3, the DNA is TGTGCCAGCGCCCCTCCTTCTCCCGGGACAGGGGGGGTCGGGGAGCTGTTTTTT. Amino acid sequence: CASAPPSPGTGGVGELFF.

The sample holds many counts of this clonotype. V usage is TRBV9 and J usage is TRBJ2-2; D may be TRBD2 (6 bases). V shed 4 bases and J shed 2 bases, with 15 bases lying between them. Germline V gene data show CDR1 as SGDLS and CDR2 as YYNGEE. This CDR3 contains 16 residues. The CDR3 loop reads CASSRLAGPNTGELFF. The CDR3 coding sequence is TGTGCCAGCAGCCGCCTCGCGGGACCAAACACCGGGGAGCTGTTTTTT.